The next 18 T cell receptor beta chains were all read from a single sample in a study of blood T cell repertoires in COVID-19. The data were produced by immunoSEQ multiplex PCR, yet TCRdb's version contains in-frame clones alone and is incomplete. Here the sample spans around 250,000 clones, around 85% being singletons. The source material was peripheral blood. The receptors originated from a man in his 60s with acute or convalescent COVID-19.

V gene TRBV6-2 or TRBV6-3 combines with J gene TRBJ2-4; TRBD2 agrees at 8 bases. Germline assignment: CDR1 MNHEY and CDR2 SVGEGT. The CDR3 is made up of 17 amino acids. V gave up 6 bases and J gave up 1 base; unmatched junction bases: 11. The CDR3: CASSQPHSSGAKNIQYF. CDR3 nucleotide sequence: TGTGCCAGCAGCCAACCCCATTCTAGCGGGGCCAAAAACATTCAGTACTTC.

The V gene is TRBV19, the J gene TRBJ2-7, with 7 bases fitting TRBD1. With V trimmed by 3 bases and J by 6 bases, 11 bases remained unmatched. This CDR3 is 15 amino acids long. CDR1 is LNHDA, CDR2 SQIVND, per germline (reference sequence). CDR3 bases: TGTGCCAGTAGTATTTCTACAGGGGCAGGCGGCGAGCAGTACTTC. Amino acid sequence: CASSISTGAGGEQYF.

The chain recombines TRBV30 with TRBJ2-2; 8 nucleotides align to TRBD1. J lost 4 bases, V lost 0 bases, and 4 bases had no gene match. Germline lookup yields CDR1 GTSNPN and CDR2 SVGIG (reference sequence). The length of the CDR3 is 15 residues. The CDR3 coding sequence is TGTGCCTGGAGTGTAACCGACAGGGGCACCGGGGAGCTGTTTTTT. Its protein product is CAWSVTDRGTGELFF.

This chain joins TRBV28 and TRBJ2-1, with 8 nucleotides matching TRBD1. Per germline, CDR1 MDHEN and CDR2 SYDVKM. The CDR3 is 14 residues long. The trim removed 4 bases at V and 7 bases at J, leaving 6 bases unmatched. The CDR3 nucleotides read TGTGCCAGCAGTTCAAGACAGGGGAAGAATGAGCAGTTCTTC. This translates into CASSSRQGKNEQFF.

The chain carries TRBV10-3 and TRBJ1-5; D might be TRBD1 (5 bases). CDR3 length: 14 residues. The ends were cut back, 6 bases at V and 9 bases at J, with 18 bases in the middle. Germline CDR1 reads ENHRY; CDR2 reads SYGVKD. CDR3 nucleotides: TGTGCCATCAGCTCACAGGACCAAGATCCGCCCCAGCATTTT. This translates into CAISSQDQDPPQHF.

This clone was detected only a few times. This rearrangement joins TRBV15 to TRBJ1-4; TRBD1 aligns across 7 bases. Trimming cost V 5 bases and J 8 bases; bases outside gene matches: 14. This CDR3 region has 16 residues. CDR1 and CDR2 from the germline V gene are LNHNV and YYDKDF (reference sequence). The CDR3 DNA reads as TGTGCCACCAGCCGTCGCGCCGGGACAGTGGGGGAAAAACTGTTTTTT. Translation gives CATSRRAGTVGEKLFF.

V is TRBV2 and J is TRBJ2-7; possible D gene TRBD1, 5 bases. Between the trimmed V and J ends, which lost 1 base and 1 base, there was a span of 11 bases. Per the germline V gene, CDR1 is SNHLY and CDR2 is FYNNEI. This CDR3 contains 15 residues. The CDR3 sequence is CASSEGGMPSYEQYF. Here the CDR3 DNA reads TGTGCCAGCAGTGAAGGGGGCATGCCATCCTACGAGCAGTACTTC.

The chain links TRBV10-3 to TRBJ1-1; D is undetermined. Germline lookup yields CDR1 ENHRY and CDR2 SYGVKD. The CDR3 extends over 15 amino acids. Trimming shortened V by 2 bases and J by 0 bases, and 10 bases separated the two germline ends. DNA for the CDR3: TGTGCCATCAGTGAGCTGGAGGGATTGAACACTGAAGCTTTCTTT. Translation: CAISELEGLNTEAFF.

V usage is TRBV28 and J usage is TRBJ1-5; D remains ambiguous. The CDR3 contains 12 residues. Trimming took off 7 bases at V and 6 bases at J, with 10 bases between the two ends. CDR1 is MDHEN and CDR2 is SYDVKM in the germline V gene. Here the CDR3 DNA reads TGTGCCAGCATAAGCCCGGGTCAGCCCCAGCATTTT. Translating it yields CASISPGQPQHF.

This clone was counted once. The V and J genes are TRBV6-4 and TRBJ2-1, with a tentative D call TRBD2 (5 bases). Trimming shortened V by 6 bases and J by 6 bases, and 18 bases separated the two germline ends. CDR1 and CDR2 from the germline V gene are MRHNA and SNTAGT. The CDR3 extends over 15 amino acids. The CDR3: CASRLDSSGLNEQFF. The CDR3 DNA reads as TGTGCCAGCAGACTCGACTCGAGTGGACTCAATGAGCAGTTCTTC.

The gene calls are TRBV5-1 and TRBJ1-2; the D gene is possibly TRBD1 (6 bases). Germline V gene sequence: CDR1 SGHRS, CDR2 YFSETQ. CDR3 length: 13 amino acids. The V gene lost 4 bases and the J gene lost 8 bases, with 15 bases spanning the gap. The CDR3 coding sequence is TGCGCCAGCAGCGTAGGGGGAATCAACGGCTACACCTTC. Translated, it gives CASSVGGINGYTF.

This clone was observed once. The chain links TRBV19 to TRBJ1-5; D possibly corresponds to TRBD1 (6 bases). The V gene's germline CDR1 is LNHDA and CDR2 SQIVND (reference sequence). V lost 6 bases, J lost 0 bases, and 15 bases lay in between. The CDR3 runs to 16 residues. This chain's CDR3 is CASSRDIEASNQPQHF. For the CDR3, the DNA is TGTGCCAGTAGCCGGGACATTGAGGCTAGCAATCAGCCCCAGCATTTT.

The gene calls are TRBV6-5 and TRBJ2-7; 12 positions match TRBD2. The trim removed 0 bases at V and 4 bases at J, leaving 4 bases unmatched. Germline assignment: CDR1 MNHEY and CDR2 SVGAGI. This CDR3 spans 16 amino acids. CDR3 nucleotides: TGTGCCAGCAGTTACTCTCCCGGACTAGCGGGGTACGAGCAGTACTTC. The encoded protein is CASSYSPGLAGYEQYF.

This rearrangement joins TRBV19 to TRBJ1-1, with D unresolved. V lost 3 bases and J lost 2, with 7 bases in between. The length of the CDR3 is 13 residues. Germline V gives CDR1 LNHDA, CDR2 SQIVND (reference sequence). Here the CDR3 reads CASSIGDNTEAFF. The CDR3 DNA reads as TGTGCCAGTAGTATTGGAGACAACACTGAAGCTTTCTTT.

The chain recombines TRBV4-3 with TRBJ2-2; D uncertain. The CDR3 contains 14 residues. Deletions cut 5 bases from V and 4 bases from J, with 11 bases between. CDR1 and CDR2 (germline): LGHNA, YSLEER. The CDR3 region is CASSGSGFTGELFF. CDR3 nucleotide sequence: TGCGCCAGCAGCGGTTCCGGGTTCACCGGGGAGCTGTTTTTT.

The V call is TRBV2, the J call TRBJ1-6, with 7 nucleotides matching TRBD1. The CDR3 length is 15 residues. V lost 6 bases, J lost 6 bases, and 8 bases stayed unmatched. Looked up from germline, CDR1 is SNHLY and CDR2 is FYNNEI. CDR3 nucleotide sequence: TGTGCCAGCAGGATACAAAGACAGGGTAATTCACCCCTCCACTTT. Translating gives CASRIQRQGNSPLHF.

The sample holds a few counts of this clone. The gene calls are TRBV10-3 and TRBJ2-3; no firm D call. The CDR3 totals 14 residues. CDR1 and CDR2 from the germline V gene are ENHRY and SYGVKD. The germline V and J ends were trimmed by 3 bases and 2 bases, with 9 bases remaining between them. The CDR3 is CAISDLVDTDTQYF. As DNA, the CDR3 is TGTGCCATCAGTGATTTAGTCGACACAGATACGCAGTATTTT.

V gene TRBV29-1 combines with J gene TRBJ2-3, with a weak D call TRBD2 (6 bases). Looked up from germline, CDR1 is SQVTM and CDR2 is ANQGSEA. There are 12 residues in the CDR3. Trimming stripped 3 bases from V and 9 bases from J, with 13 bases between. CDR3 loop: CSVDGGEWTQYF. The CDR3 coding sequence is TGCAGCGTTGACGGGGGAGAATGGACGCAGTATTTT.